These 21 T cell receptor beta chains came from one sample sequenced in a study of blood T cell repertoires in COVID-19. The protocol was immunoSEQ multiplex PCR, while the TCRdb copy is restricted to in-frame clones and leaves out a portion. The repertoire holds about 210,000 clones, 88% seen once, with more than 1.4% in the top ten. The sample was peripheral blood. These receptors all come from a man aged 18 to 29 with active or convalescent COVID-19.

CDR3 DNA: TGTGCCAGTATTGGACAGGGGGTTTTCTCTGGGGCCAACGTCCTGACTTTC. Residues: CASIGQGVFSGANVLTF. The chain carries TRBV19 and TRBJ2-6; 10 nucleotides line up with TRBD1. The CDR3 is 17 amino acids. V dropped 7 bases and J dropped 0; count of bases not matched to a gene: 6. The germline CDR1 and CDR2 sequences are LNHDA and SQIVND (reference sequence).

The gene calls are TRBV7-2 and TRBJ1-1, with 7 bases matching TRBD1. This CDR3 has 15 amino acids. Trimming at V came to 3 bases and at J to 0 bases, leaving 4 bases not matched to a gene. The germline CDR1 and CDR2 sequences are SGHTA and FQGNSA. The CDR3 DNA is TGTGCCAGCAGCTTCAAGACAGGGATGAACACTGAAGCTTTCTTT. Encoded protein: CASSFKTGMNTEAFF.

The V and J genes are TRBV28 and TRBJ2-1; D may be TRBD2 (6 bases). Trimming shortened V by 6 bases and J by 4 bases, and 16 bases separated the two germline ends. Germline V gives CDR1 MDHEN, CDR2 SYDVKM. CDR3 length: 15 amino acids. The CDR3 bases are TGTGCCAGCAGGGATGGGTTAGCGGAATACAATGAGCAGTTCTTC. This encodes CASRDGLAEYNEQFF. The entire variable domain, with the rest obtained from reference TRBV28 and TRBJ2-1, is as follows: DVKVTQSSRYLVKRTGEKVFLECVQDMDHENMFWYRQDPGLGLRLIYFSYDVKMKEKGDIPEGYSVSREKKERFSLILESASTNQTSMYLCASRDGLAEYNEQFFGPGTRLTVL.

The V call is TRBV10-3, the J call TRBJ2-7, with 7 positions matching TRBD1. CDR3 length: 13 amino acids. J lost 6 bases, V lost 9 bases, and 11 bases had no gene match. Germline V gene sequence: CDR1 ENHRY, CDR2 SYGVKD. The CDR3 is CAMLDRVMGEQYF. CDR3 in DNA: TGTGCCATGCTAGACAGGGTCATGGGCGAGCAGTACTTC.

V usage is TRBV3-1 (or the pseudogene TRBV3-2) and J usage is TRBJ2-2, with TRBD1 matching 9 bases. The germline gives CDR1 LGHDT, CDR2 YNNKEL (reference sequence). The V segment lost 4 bases and the J segment 6 bases; nucleotides outside the gene matches: 6. This CDR3 spans 15 amino acids. The CDR3 spells CASSPRQGVPGELFF. CDR3 in DNA: TGTGCCAGCAGCCCGCGACAGGGGGTACCCGGGGAGCTGTTTTTT.

This clone appeared a single time. V gene TRBV6-5 combines with J gene TRBJ1-2; TRBD1 matches at 9 bases. V dropped 6 bases and J dropped 8; count of bases not matched to a gene: 10. The CDR3 length is 14 residues. Germline-derived CDR1 and CDR2 are MNHEY and SVGAGI. The CDR3 loop is CASRPPGQGGGYTF. CDR3 DNA sequence: TGTGCCAGCAGACCACCGGGACAGGGAGGAGGCTACACCTTC.

This rearrangement joins TRBV6-6 to TRBJ2-2; 11 nucleotides line up with TRBD2. The V gene end was trimmed by 3 bases and the J gene end by 5 bases; junction bases not matched to a gene: 2. Germline V gene data show CDR1 as MNHNY and CDR2 as SVGAGI (reference sequence). This CDR3 contains 15 residues. The CDR3 region has the DNA TGTGCCAGCAGTTATTCTAGCGGGAGGACCGGGGAGCTGTTTTTT. The encoded protein is CASSYSSGRTGELFF.

V usage is TRBV20-1 and J usage is TRBJ1-1; D remains ambiguous. The V gene lost 3 bases and the J gene lost 1 base, with 9 bases spanning the gap. The CDR3 covers 13 residues. CDR1 and CDR2 from the germline V gene are DFQATT and SNEGSKA (reference sequence). The CDR3 DNA reads TGCAGTGCTAGTATTTGGGCGAACACTGAAGCTTTCTTT. It specifies CSASIWANTEAFF.

The gene calls are TRBV18 and TRBJ1-2, with D uncertain. Deletions cut 3 bases from V and 8 bases from J, with 28 bases between. The CDR3 loop spans 18 amino acids. The germline V gene encodes CDR1 KGHSH and CDR2 LQKENI. The DNA of the CDR3 is TGTGCCAGCTCACCCATTTCAATTGGAGAAACCTTTCCGTGGGGCTACACCTTC. Translation: CASSPISIGETFPWGYTF.

This clone has a handful of counts. This rearrangement joins TRBV30 to TRBJ1-2, with 7 bases identical to TRBD1. After removal of 8 bases from V and 4 bases from J, the junction contained 7 bases not matched to a gene. This CDR3 has 12 residues. From germline, CDR1 is GTSNPN and CDR2 SVGIG (reference sequence). CDR3 DNA: TGTGCCGATCGGGACAGCCTCTATGGCTACACCTTC. Translation gives CADRDSLYGYTF. The full variable domain, with the rest looked up from reference TRBV30 and TRBJ1-2, is SQTIHQWPATLVQPVGSPLSLECTVEGTSNPNLYWYRQAAGRGLQLLFYSVGIGQISSEVPQNLSASRPQDRQFILSSKKLLLSDSGFYLCADRDSLYGYTFGSGTRLTVV.

The rearrangement links TRBV5-1 to TRBJ1-3; TRBD1 aligns across 7 bases. CDR3 length equals 16 residues. V shed 0 bases, J shed 2 bases, and the junction held 5 bases outside the gene matches. Germline-derived CDR1 and CDR2 are SGHRS and YFSETQ. The CDR3 spells CASSLGTGVTGNTIYF. CDR3 sequence (DNA): TGCGCCAGCAGCTTGGGAACAGGGGTTACTGGAAACACCATATATTTT.

The chain employs TRBV10-3 and TRBJ2-7; perhaps TRBD1 as D (6 bases). The CDR3 spans 12 residues. The germline gives CDR1 ENHRY, CDR2 SYGVKD. The CDR3 protein is CAYGGFSYEQYF. The CDR3 coding sequence is TGTGCTTATGGGGGCTTTTCCTACGAGCAGTACTTC.

The V and J genes are TRBV30 and TRBJ1-4; D uncertain. CDR1 and CDR2 (germline): GTSNPN, SVGIG (reference sequence). The CDR3 runs to 11 residues. V was pared by 0 bases and J by 8 bases, with 4 bases between. CDR3: CAWSVQEKLFF. Written as DNA, the CDR3 is TGTGCCTGGAGTGTACAGGAAAAACTGTTTTTT.

V gene TRBV6-5 combines with J gene TRBJ1-1, with 8 bases fitting TRBD1. This CDR3 comprises 14 residues. Per the germline V gene, CDR1 is MNHEY and CDR2 is SVGAGI. With V trimmed by 8 bases and J by 3 bases, 8 bases remained unmatched. The CDR3 reads CASSRTGPDTEAFF. The CDR3 coding sequence is TGTGCCAGCTCAAGGACAGGGCCAGACACTGAAGCTTTCTTT.

J is TRBJ2-7 and V is TRBV24-1; no reliable D call. This CDR3 is built from 17 residues. Germline V gives CDR1 KGHDR, CDR2 SFDVKD. Trimming left V 0 bases short and J 3 bases short, with 17 bases between. This CDR3 reads CATSDLSWWQSCYEQYF. CDR3 nucleotide sequence: TGTGCCACCAGTGATTTGTCGTGGTGGCAGTCTTGCTACGAGCAGTACTTC.

The chain recombines TRBV7-2 with TRBJ2-1, with a weak D call TRBD2 (6 bases). V lost 5 bases and J 9 bases, leaving 11 bases between the germline ends. Germline V gene lookup returns CDR1 SGHTA and CDR2 FQGNSA. The CDR3 length is 12 residues. CDR3 DNA: TGTGCCAGCAGCCCCCCCGGGGGTGAGCAGTTCTTC. This sequence encodes CASSPPGGEQFF.

This clone was seen once. This sequence joins TRBV6-2 or TRBV6-3 and TRBJ1-2; D is uncertain. Germline V gene lookup returns CDR1 MNHEY and CDR2 SVGEGT. CDR3 size: 13 residues. The V gene lost 4 bases and the J gene lost 0 bases, with 6 bases spanning the gap. CDR3 DNA sequence: TGTGCCAGCAGTTCGGTAACTAACTATGGCTACACCTTC. This sequence encodes CASSSVTNYGYTF.

This rearrangement joins TRBV5-1 to TRBJ1-2; 9 bases line up with TRBD1. Germline V gives CDR1 SGHRS, CDR2 YFSETQ. The CDR3 totals 15 residues. V lost 0 bases, J lost 6 bases, and 6 bases stayed unmatched. CDR3 sequence: CASSLVGTGPDGYTF. The CDR3 DNA reads as TGCGCCAGCAGCTTGGTCGGGACAGGGCCAGATGGCTACACCTTC.

V usage is TRBV5-1 and J usage is TRBJ2-2, with D possibly being TRBD2 (6 bases). Germline V gene sequence: CDR1 SGHRS, CDR2 YFSETQ. The germline V and J ends were trimmed by 4 bases and 2 bases, with 12 bases remaining between them. The CDR3 extends over 15 amino acids. The DNA of the CDR3 is TGCGCCAGCAGCCAGGGACTGGCAAACACCGGGGAGCTGTTTTTT. The encoded protein is CASSQGLANTGELFF.

V is TRBV4-3 and J is TRBJ2-2; 12 bases fit TRBD2. Per the germline V gene, CDR1 is LGHNA and CDR2 is YSLEER. The CDR3 runs to 16 residues. The trim removed 4 bases at V and 4 bases at J, leaving 4 bases unmatched. The CDR3 spells CASSPSSGRVTGELFF. The CDR3 DNA reads TGCGCCAGCAGCCCCTCTAGCGGGAGGGTCACCGGGGAGCTGTTTTTT.

The rearrangement uses TRBV6-5 and TRBJ1-5; 7 nucleotides match TRBD1. The V segment lost 6 bases and the J segment 1 base; nucleotides outside the gene matches: 6. The CDR3 runs to 15 residues. Germline CDR1 reads MNHEY; CDR2 reads SVGAGI. The CDR3 DNA reads TGTGCCAGCAGAGGGGGCCGGGGAAGCAATCAGCCCCAGCATTTT. Residues: CASRGGRGSNQPQHF.